These 18 T cell receptor beta chains share one sample of origin, sequenced in a study of blood T cells in healthy people across ages. The second PCR ran roughly 6 to 12 cycles with a sample-barcoded 5' primer and J-beta primers. TCRdb itself ran the 5' RACE reads through MiXCR, one entry per CDR3 protein. This sample has about 1.4 million distinct CDR3 sequences; 59% occur once, and the top ten carry over 5%. Source material: blood. Receptors were obtained from a man aged 18 to 35 in good health.

In its sample, this clonotype was seen once. The chain combines TRBV7-9 with TRBJ2-5, with 7 bases aligning to TRBD1. CDR1 is SEHNR, CDR2 FQNEAQ, per germline (reference sequence). V was clipped by 2 bases and J by 4 bases; unmatched bases: 10. This CDR3 is 16 amino acids long. CDR3 in amino acids: CASSLSETGSRETQYF. The CDR3 DNA is TGTGCCAGCAGCTTATCCGAGACAGGGAGTCGAGAGACCCAGTACTTC.

This clonotype turned up a few times. CDR3 DNA sequence: TGTGCCAGCAGTTTGTTGGGTGGGGTGGACGAGCAGTACTTC. The encoded protein is CASSLLGGVDEQYF. This chain connects TRBV12-3 or TRBV12-4 to TRBJ2-7; D remains ambiguous. The CDR3 runs 14 residues. V shed 3 bases and J shed 5 bases, with 14 bases lying between them.

This clonotype has just a few counts. The genes are TRBV12-3 or TRBV12-4 and TRBJ1-1, with D possibly being TRBD1 (6 bases). Trimming stripped 3 bases from V and 3 bases from J, with 11 bases between. CDR3 length equals 14 residues. CDR3 nucleotide sequence: TGTGCCAGCAGTTTTCCGGCAGGGGACACTGAAGCTTTCTTT. This gives the protein CASSFPAGDTEAFF.

This chain uses TRBV10-3 with TRBJ2-7; D might be TRBD1 (5 bases). With 4 bases removed from V and 5 bases from J, the gap between germline ends came to 12 bases. Germline V CDR1 and CDR2: ENHRY, SYGVKD. The CDR3 loop spans 13 amino acids. In nucleotides, the CDR3 is TGTGCCATCAGTGCAGGGTCTTTAAACGAGCAGTACTTC. Amino acids: CAISAGSLNEQYF.

This rearrangement joins TRBV6-5 to TRBJ2-5; 10 bases are shared with TRBD2. Per the germline V gene, CDR1 is MNHEY and CDR2 is SVGAGI. Germline trimming cut 7 bases from V and 2 bases from J; bases unmatched to any gene: 7. This CDR3 has 15 residues. The chain's CDR3 is CASIPAGGIQETQYF. The CDR3 region has the DNA TGTGCCAGCATCCCAGCGGGAGGGATTCAAGAGACCCAGTACTTC.

This chain connects TRBV27 to TRBJ2-6; D call uncertain. Germline CDR1 reads MNHEY; CDR2 reads SMNVEV (reference sequence). V was clipped by 4 bases and J by 2 bases, with 9 bases between them. The CDR3 sequence is 15 residues long. CDR3 protein: CASSSWGAGANVLTF. CDR3 sequence (DNA): TGTGCCAGCAGTTCTTGGGGTGCTGGGGCCAACGTCCTGACTTTC. Full variable domain (outside the CDR3, taken from reference TRBV27 and TRBJ2-6): EAQVTQNPRYLITVTGKKLTVTCSQNMNHEYMSWYRQDPGLGLRQIYYSMNVEVTDKGDVPEGYKVSRKEKRNFPLILESPSPNQTSLYFCASSSWGAGANVLTFGAGSRLTVL.

J is TRBJ2-7 and V is TRBV27; D gene unclear. The CDR3 contains 16 residues. Trimming left V 3 bases short and J 3 bases short, with 18 bases between. Germline CDR1 is MNHEY and CDR2 is SMNVEV (reference sequence). As DNA, the CDR3 is TGTGCCAGCAGTTTCGGTGCAGCCCCCACTCGCTACGAGCAGTACTTC. Its protein is CASSFGAAPTRYEQYF.

The chain joins TRBV20-1 to TRBJ2-1; D might be TRBD1 or TRBD2, each matching 5 bases. Trimming removed 0 bases at V and 6 bases at J, with 18 bases between. CDR1 is DFQATT and CDR2 is SNEGSKA in the germline V gene (reference sequence). The CDR3 consists of 16 residues. CDR3 DNA: TGCAGTGCTAGAGATCCGACATTCCGGGGCTCCAATGAGCAGTTCTTC. Its protein product is CSARDPTFRGSNEQFF.

The chain links TRBV6-5 to TRBJ2-1, with 9 bases matching TRBD2. This CDR3 is built from 15 residues. With 5 bases clipped from V and 5 bases from J, the junction kept 7 bases outside the gene matches. The germline V gene has CDR1 MNHEY and CDR2 SVGAGI. This chain's CDR3 is CASSKTSGPHNEQFF. The CDR3 nucleotides read TGTGCCAGCAGTAAAACTAGCGGGCCCCACAATGAGCAGTTCTTC.

The J gene is TRBJ2-5, the V gene TRBV10-3; no clear D. The DNA end favors TRBJ2-7, so the J call may be wrong. CDR3 length: 14 residues. Looked up from germline, CDR1 is ENHRY and CDR2 is SYGVKD. The CDR3 nucleotides read TGTGCCACGACCCAGCAGACCTACTCCTACGAGCAGTACTTC. Its translation is CATTQQTYSYEQYF.

The chain is built from TRBV6-1 and TRBJ2-3; no clear D gene. The CDR3 has 15 amino acids. The V end lost 1 base, the J end lost 2 bases, and 10 bases lay between the germline ends. CDR1 is MNHNS, CDR2 SASEGT, per germline. The CDR3 bases are TGTGCCAGCAGTGAAGACAGAGACCTCACAGATACGCAGTATTTT. This codes for CASSEDRDLTDTQYF.

This chain uses TRBV20-1 with TRBJ2-7, with 8 bases identical to TRBD1. The CDR3 runs 15 residues. Per the germline V gene, CDR1 is DFQATT and CDR2 is SNEGSKA (reference sequence). The V gene end was trimmed by 0 bases and the J gene end by 4 bases; junction bases not matched to a gene: 8. CDR3 amino acids: CSARDVAGGRYEQYF. The CDR3 DNA reads TGCAGTGCTAGAGATGTGGCAGGGGGCAGGTACGAGCAGTACTTC.

This sequence joins TRBV7-9 and TRBJ2-7, with 10 bases lining up with TRBD2. Germline loops: CDR1 SEHNR, CDR2 FQNEAQ (reference sequence). The junction had 16 bases not matched to a gene; V was cut back by 5 bases and J by 0 bases. The CDR3 runs to 19 residues. As DNA, the CDR3 is TGTGCCAGCAGCCCTAAGGGTGGGGGGACTAGCGCTCACTCCTACGAGCAGTACTTC. Translation: CASSPKGGGTSAHSYEQYF.

This sequence joins TRBV20-1 and TRBJ2-4, with D maybe TRBD1 (6 bases). The J call may not be correct, given that the DNA end is closer to TRBJ2-7. Germline V gene data show CDR1 as DFQATT and CDR2 as SNEGSKA (reference sequence). The CDR3 loop spans 16 amino acids. The CDR3: CSGEVPGHSFSSEQYF. For the CDR3, the DNA is TGCAGTGGCGAAGTTCCGGGACATAGTTTCTCCAGCGAGCAGTACTTC.

The chain links TRBV13 to TRBJ2-1; 8 bases align to TRBD2. J was trimmed by 9 bases and V by 0 bases; bases with no gene match: 4. The CDR3 totals 14 residues. Germline CDR1 reads PRHDT; CDR2 reads FYEKMQ (reference sequence). The CDR3 region is CASSLGGRASEQFF. Written as DNA, the CDR3 is TGTGCCAGCAGCTTAGGCGGGAGGGCCAGTGAGCAGTTCTTC.

The chain employs TRBV20-1 and TRBJ2-7; 10 bases line up with TRBD2. Germline V CDR1 and CDR2: DFQATT, SNEGSKA (reference sequence). CDR3 length: 18 amino acids. After removal of 2 bases from V and 4 bases from J, the junction contained 17 bases not matched to a gene. CDR3: CSARRGTLAGVAPYEQYF. CDR3 nucleotides: TGCAGTGCTAGAAGAGGGACCCTAGCGGGGGTTGCGCCTTACGAGCAGTACTTC.

This chain connects TRBV27 to TRBJ1-2; tentative D call: TRBD1 (6 bases). This CDR3 is 13 amino acids long. Trimming cost V 2 bases and J 3 bases, with 7 bases left between them. Germline assignment: CDR1 MNHEY and CDR2 SMNVEV (reference sequence). The CDR3 nucleotides are TGTGCCAGCAGTTTAAACAGGGACTATGGCTACACCTTC. It codes for CASSLNRDYGYTF.

This clonotype has only a few counts. This chain uses TRBV6-1 with TRBJ2-7; D gene ambiguous. Germline V lookup: CDR1 MNHNS, CDR2 SASEGT. Trimming left V 0 bases short and J 3 bases short, with 3 bases between. This CDR3 has 12 residues. The CDR3 spells CASSEAGYEQYF. The DNA for the CDR3 is TGTGCCAGCAGTGAAGCGGGCTACGAGCAGTACTTC.